This T cell receptor beta chain was recovered during a study of blood T cells in healthy people across ages. This clonotype turned up a few times. Trimming removed 3 bases from V and 8 bases from J; junction bases left unmatched: 2. Germline V CDR1 and CDR2: KGHDR, SFDVKD. The CDR3 runs 12 residues. With a J-beta primer mix and a sample-barcoded 5' primer, a second PCR ran about 6 to 11 cycles. From the 5' RACE reads, TCRdb called clonotypes with MiXCR, one entry per CDR3 protein. The sample records around 620,000 distinct CDR3 sequences, 27% being singletons. The sequenced sample consisted of blood. The clonotype was recovered from a woman in her 70s in good health. V usage is TRBV24-1 and J usage is TRBJ1-2, with 7 bases fitting TRBD1. The CDR3 DNA reads TGTGCCACCAGTGATGCGACAGGGGGCTACACCTTC. It yields the protein CATSDATGGYTF.